These 23 T cell receptor beta chains share one sample of origin, sequenced in a study of shared clonotypes between healthy human individuals. Positive CCR7 selection of CD45RO-negative cells yielded the naive CD8 cells, and terminally differentiated effector memory CD45RA+ cells were excluded. TCRdb keeps only in-frame clones here, not all; method: immunoSEQ multiplex PCR. The repertoire holds nearly 2 million clones, with less than 95% as singletons. Sequencing was done on a sample of naive CD8+ T cells sorted from blood. The receptors originated from a man aged 18 to 30 in good health.

The rearrangement links TRBV5-1 to TRBJ2-1; tentative D call: TRBD2 (6 bases). V was shortened by 0 bases and J by 5 bases, with 12 bases between the two germline ends. Germline values: CDR1 SGHRS, CDR2 YFSETQ. CDR3 length: 15 residues. CDR3 coding DNA: TGCGCCAGCAGCTTGGGCGGGGAGCCCCACAATGAGCAGTTCTTC. This translates into CASSLGGEPHNEQFF.

The V gene is TRBV7-9, the J gene TRBJ2-3; no reliable D call. The germline V gene encodes CDR1 SEHNR and CDR2 FQNEAQ (reference sequence). Between the trimmed V and J ends, which lost 5 bases and 1 base, there was a span of 13 bases. This CDR3 region has 15 residues. The CDR3 region has the DNA TGTGCCAGCAGCACAGCCGCCGCGGGCACAGATACGCAGTATTTT. The encoded protein is CASSTAAAGTDTQYF.

Regarding this clone: Other DNA sequences of this sample code for an identical CDR3. The V and J genes are TRBV27 and TRBJ2-1; 10 nucleotides match TRBD2. CDR1 MNHEY and CDR2 SMNVEV come from the germline V gene (reference sequence). The length of the CDR3 is 15 residues. The V and J ends lost 6 bases and 3 bases, in that order; junction bases with no gene match: 5. CDR3: CASSLGLAVYNEQFF. The DNA for the CDR3 is TGTGCCAGCAGCCTAGGACTAGCGGTCTACAATGAGCAGTTCTTC.

V and J are TRBV19 and TRBJ2-1; maybe TRBD2 (5 bases). This CDR3 region has 15 residues. Trimming stripped 5 bases from V and 9 bases from J, with 20 bases between. The germline CDR1 and CDR2 sequences are LNHDA and SQIVND (reference sequence). Here the CDR3 DNA reads TGTGCCAGTAGTCGACTATCCGAGATTGGTGGTGAGCAGTTCTTC. Translating gives CASSRLSEIGGEQFF.

With respect to this clone: Since a much larger clone is just one base distant, this may be a read error. The chain couples TRBV6-6 to TRBJ1-1; D gene ambiguous. Trimming took off 6 bases at V and 1 base at J, with 6 bases between the two ends. The CDR3 loop spans 12 amino acids. Per germline, CDR1 MNHNY and CDR2 SVGAGI (reference sequence). CDR3 bases: TGTGCCAGCAGCGCGGGGAACACTGAAGCTTTCTTT. Translation: CASSAGNTEAFF.

The CDR3 sequence: CASSSTGTYSSYEQYF. The CDR3, as DNA: TGTGCCAGCAGCTCAACCGGGACCTACAGCTCCTACGAGCAGTACTTC. The chain joins TRBV13 to TRBJ2-7; D possibly matches TRBD1 or TRBD2 (5 bases each). V lost 4 bases and J lost 0, with 16 bases in between. The CDR3 runs 16 residues. CDR1 and CDR2 (germline): PRHDT, FYEKMQ (reference sequence).

Note on this clone: Other DNA sequences in this sample translate to the same CDR3. The J gene is TRBJ1-6, the V gene TRBV4-1, with D hard to call. The germline V and J ends were trimmed by 1 base and 6 bases, with 4 bases remaining between them. The CDR3 is 13 amino acids. Germline CDR1 and CDR2: MGHRA and YSYEKL. The CDR3 DNA follows: TGCGCCAGCAGCCAAGGGGGTAATTCACCCCTCCACTTT. It specifies CASSQGGNSPLHF.

This sequence joins TRBV25-1 and TRBJ1-1; D perhaps matches TRBD1 (6 bases). This CDR3 contains 13 residues. The V gene lost 5 bases and the J gene lost 1 base, with 8 bases spanning the gap. Germline values: CDR1 MGHDK, CDR2 SYGVNS. The CDR3 loop reads CASSSQGNTEAFF. The CDR3 DNA reads as TGTGCCAGCAGTTCACAGGGGAACACTGAAGCTTTCTTT.

This rearrangement joins TRBV4-1 to TRBJ2-3; no firm D call. CDR1 and CDR2 (germline): MGHRA, YSYEKL. This CDR3 comprises 15 residues. V lost 4 bases and J 2 bases, leaving 13 bases between the germline ends. CDR3 residues: CASSPRASDTDTQYF. CDR3 in DNA: TGCGCCAGCAGCCCTCGAGCGTCGGACACAGATACGCAGTATTTT.

V usage is TRBV4-1 and J usage is TRBJ2-1; TRBD2 matches at 12 bases. The CDR3 loop spans 19 amino acids. CDR1 and CDR2 from the germline V gene are MGHRA and YSYEKL. J gave up 0 bases and V 0 bases, and 6 bases lay outside the gene matches. The CDR3 here is CASSQDGLAGGTSYNEQFF. CDR3 DNA: TGCGCCAGCAGCCAAGATGGGCTAGCGGGAGGGACCTCCTACAATGAGCAGTTCTTC.

The J gene is TRBJ2-7, the V gene TRBV27; TRBD1 might be the D (6 bases). This CDR3 is built from 18 residues. CDR1 and CDR2 from the germline V gene are MNHEY and SMNVEV (reference sequence). The V and J ends lost 2 bases and 5 bases respectively, with 25 bases between them. CDR3 residues: CASSLIGQIGIVVNEQYF. CDR3 in DNA: TGTGCCAGCAGTTTAATAGGACAGATAGGGATCGTAGTCAACGAGCAGTACTTC.

The chain joins TRBV25-1 to TRBJ2-2, with D perhaps matching TRBD1 (5 bases). V lost 7 bases to trimming and J lost 3 bases, with 12 bases between them. The CDR3 covers 14 residues. Germline loops: CDR1 MGHDK, CDR2 SYGVNS. CDR3 nucleotide sequence: TGTGCCAGCATTGGGCAGGGATACACCGGGGAGCTGTTTTTT. Translating gives CASIGQGYTGELFF.

The rearrangement joins TRBV2 to TRBJ2-7; 9 nucleotides agree with TRBD1. V gave up 4 bases and J gave up 1 base; unmatched junction bases: 5. The CDR3 loop spans 15 amino acids. Per the germline V gene, CDR1 is SNHLY and CDR2 is FYNNEI. CDR3 DNA: TGTGCCAGCAGTGTATCTGGGACAGGGTCCTACGAGCAGTACTTC. Protein sequence: CASSVSGTGSYEQYF.

V and J are TRBV9 and TRBJ2-3, with D perhaps matching TRBD1 or TRBD2 (7 bases each). CDR1 is SGDLS, CDR2 YYNGEE, per germline. The CDR3 runs 16 residues. Trimming shortened V by 4 bases and J by 3 bases, and 18 bases separated the two germline ends. The CDR3 loop is CASSPSPRGGTDTQYF. As DNA, the CDR3 is TGTGCCAGCAGCCCGTCCCCCAGGGGGGGAACAGATACGCAGTATTTT.

This chain connects TRBV19 to TRBJ2-1, with TRBD2 identical over 10 bases. J lost 2 bases, V lost 3 bases, and 4 bases had no gene match. Germline assignment: CDR1 LNHDA and CDR2 SQIVND (reference sequence). This CDR3 spans 16 amino acids. The CDR3: CASSISAGGTYNEQFF. CDR3 DNA: TGTGCCAGTAGTATCTCAGCGGGAGGGACCTACAATGAGCAGTTCTTC.

The chain carries TRBV9 and TRBJ2-5, with D perhaps TRBD1 or TRBD2 (5 bases each). The V gene lost 4 bases and the J gene lost 1 base, with 14 bases spanning the gap. This CDR3 has 15 amino acids. Germline lookup yields CDR1 SGDLS and CDR2 YYNGEE. The CDR3 spells CASSPTHGGQETQYF. CDR3 nucleotide sequence: TGTGCCAGCAGCCCAACACATGGGGGCCAAGAGACCCAGTACTTC.

This sequence joins TRBV4-3 and TRBJ2-3; no firm D call. The CDR3 spans 14 residues. V lost 2 bases to trimming and J lost 2 bases, with 8 bases between them. Germline V CDR1 and CDR2: LGHNA, YSLEER. CDR3 sequence: CASSQLIDTDTQYF. The CDR3, as DNA: TGCGCCAGCAGCCAATTAATAGACACAGATACGCAGTATTTT.

The chain couples TRBV4-1 to TRBJ2-3; TRBD2 matches at 9 bases. The CDR3 contains 19 residues. Trimming removed 0 bases from V and 2 bases from J; junction bases left unmatched: 12. Germline CDR1 and CDR2: MGHRA and YSYEKL. CDR3 residues: CASSQEGGGASGNTDTQYF. Here the CDR3 DNA reads TGCGCCAGCAGCCAAGAGGGGGGCGGGGCTAGCGGGAACACAGATACGCAGTATTTT.

The CDR3 here is CASSGEGVDEKLFF. The CDR3 nucleotides read TGTGCCAGCAGCGGCGAAGGGGTCGATGAAAAACTGTTTTTT. J is TRBJ1-4 and V is TRBV9, with TRBD1 as a possible D gene (5 bases). Per germline, CDR1 SGDLS and CDR2 YYNGEE. Trimming left V 3 bases short and J 6 bases short, with 12 bases between. This CDR3 spans 14 amino acids.

In regard to this clone: A junction end diverges from the germline sequence, so it may reflect a read error. The chain links TRBV7-9 to TRBJ2-2, with D perhaps given as TRBD1 or TRBD2 (5 bases each). CDR3 length: 14 amino acids. The V gene's germline CDR1 is SEHNR and CDR2 FQNEAQ (reference sequence). The CDR3 reads CASSLDGGTGELFF. CDR3 coding DNA: TGTGCCAGCAGTTTAGATGGGGGCACCGGGGAGCTGTTTTTT.

V gene TRBV30 combines with J gene TRBJ2-5; TRBD2 matches at 8 bases. The germline CDR1 and CDR2 sequences are GTSNPN and SVGIG (reference sequence). J lost 5 bases, V lost 2 bases, and 10 bases had no gene match. The CDR3 is 15 residues long. This chain's CDR3 is CAWSSGGARLETQYF. As DNA, the CDR3 is TGTGCCTGGAGTTCCGGGGGGGCCAGGCTGGAGACCCAGTACTTC.

The V call is TRBV6-5, the J call TRBJ2-5; TRBD1 aligns across 8 bases. Germline CDR1 reads MNHEY; CDR2 reads SVGAGI. The CDR3 sequence is 15 residues long. V lost 0 bases to trimming and J lost 5 bases; unmatched junction nucleotides: 5. The CDR3 sequence is CASSYSWTGWETQYF. CDR3 nucleotide sequence: TGTGCCAGCAGTTACTCTTGGACAGGGTGGGAGACCCAGTACTTC.

This clone was detected once. The chain has TRBV5-4 and TRBJ2-2; 11 bases are shared with TRBD2. There are 15 residues in the CDR3. The V gene end was trimmed by 3 bases and the J gene end by 5 bases; junction bases not matched to a gene: 3. CDR1 SGHNT and CDR2 YYREEE come from the germline V gene (reference sequence). The CDR3 loop is CASSYSSGGTGELFF. CDR3 coding DNA: TGTGCCAGCAGCTATTCTAGCGGGGGGACCGGGGAGCTGTTTTTT.